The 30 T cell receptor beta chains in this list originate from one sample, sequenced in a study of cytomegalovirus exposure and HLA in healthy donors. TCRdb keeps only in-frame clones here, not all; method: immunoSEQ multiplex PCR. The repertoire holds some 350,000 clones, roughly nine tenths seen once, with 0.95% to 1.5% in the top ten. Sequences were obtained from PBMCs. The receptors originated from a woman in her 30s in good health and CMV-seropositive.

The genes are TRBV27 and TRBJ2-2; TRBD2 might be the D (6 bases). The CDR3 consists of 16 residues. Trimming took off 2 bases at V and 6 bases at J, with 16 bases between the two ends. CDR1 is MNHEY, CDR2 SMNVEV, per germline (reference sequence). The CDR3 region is CASSLTPTGVPGELFF. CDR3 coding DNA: TGTGCCAGCAGTTTAACCCCAACGGGAGTTCCCGGGGAGCTGTTTTTT.

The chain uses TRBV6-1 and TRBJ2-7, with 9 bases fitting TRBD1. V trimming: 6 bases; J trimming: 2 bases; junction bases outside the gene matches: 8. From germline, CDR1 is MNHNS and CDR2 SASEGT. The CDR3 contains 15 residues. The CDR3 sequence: CASSPTRQGAYEQYF. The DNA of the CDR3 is TGTGCCAGCAGCCCAACCCGACAGGGGGCCTACGAGCAGTACTTC.

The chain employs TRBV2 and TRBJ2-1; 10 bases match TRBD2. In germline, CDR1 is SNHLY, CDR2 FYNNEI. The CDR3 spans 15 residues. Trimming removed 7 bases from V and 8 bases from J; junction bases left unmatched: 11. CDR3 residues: CASKNLAGVVDEQFF. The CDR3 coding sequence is TGTGCCAGCAAGAACCTAGCGGGGGTTGTCGATGAGCAGTTCTTC.

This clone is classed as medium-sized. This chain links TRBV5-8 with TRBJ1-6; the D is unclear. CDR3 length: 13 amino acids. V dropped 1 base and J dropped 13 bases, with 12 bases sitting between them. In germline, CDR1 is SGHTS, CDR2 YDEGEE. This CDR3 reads CASSLRTVSPLHF. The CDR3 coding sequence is TGTGCCAGCAGCTTGAGGACTGTATCCCCCCTCCACTTT.

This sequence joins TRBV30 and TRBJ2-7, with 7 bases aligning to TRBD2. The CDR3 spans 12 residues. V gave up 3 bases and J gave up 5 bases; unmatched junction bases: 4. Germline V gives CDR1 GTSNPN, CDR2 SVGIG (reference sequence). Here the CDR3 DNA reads TGTGCCTGGAGGCGCGGGGGAGACGAGCAGTACTTC. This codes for CAWRRGGDEQYF.

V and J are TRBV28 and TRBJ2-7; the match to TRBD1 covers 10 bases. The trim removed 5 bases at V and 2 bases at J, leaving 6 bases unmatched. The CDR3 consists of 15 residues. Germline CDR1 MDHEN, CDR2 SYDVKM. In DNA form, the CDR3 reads TGTGCCAGCAGTCCCCCCGGGACAGGGGCCTACGAGCAGTACTTC. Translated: CASSPPGTGAYEQYF.

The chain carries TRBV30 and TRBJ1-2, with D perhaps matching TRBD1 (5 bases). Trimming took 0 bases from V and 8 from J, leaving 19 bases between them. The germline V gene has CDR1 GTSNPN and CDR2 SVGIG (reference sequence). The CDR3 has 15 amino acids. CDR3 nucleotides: TGTGCCTGGAGTGTAGGGAGTGGGGGAATAGGGGGCTACACCTTC. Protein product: CAWSVGSGGIGGYTF.

The CDR3 nucleotides are TGTGCCAGCAGCCCCAACAGGACAGGGGAGAACACTGAAGCTTTCTTT. Translated, it gives CASSPNRTGENTEAFF. The chain couples TRBV11-2 to TRBJ1-1, with 9 bases aligning to TRBD1. The CDR3 runs 16 residues. Germline assignment: CDR1 SGHAT and CDR2 FQNNGV. The V and J ends lost 5 bases and 1 base, in that order; junction bases with no gene match: 8.

CDR3 coding DNA: TGTGCCAGCAGCAAGGACAGGGGGGTCAATGAGCAGTTCTTC. Translated: CASSKDRGVNEQFF. The chain is built from TRBV7-2 and TRBJ2-1, with 10 bases aligning to TRBD1. Germline-derived CDR1 and CDR2 are SGHTA and FQGNSA. The CDR3 length is 14 residues. V dropped 5 bases and J dropped 6; count of bases not matched to a gene: 4.

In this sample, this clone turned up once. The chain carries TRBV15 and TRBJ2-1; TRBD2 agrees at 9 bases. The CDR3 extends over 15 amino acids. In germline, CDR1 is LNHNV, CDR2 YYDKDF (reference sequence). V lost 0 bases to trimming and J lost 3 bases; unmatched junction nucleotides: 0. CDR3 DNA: TGTGCCACCAGCAGAGATAGCGGGGGCTACAATGAGCAGTTCTTC. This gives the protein CATSRDSGGYNEQFF. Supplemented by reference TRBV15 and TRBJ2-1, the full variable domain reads DAMVIQNPRYQVTQFGKPVTLSCSQTLNHNVMYWYQQKSSQAPKLLFHYYDKDFNNEADTPDNFQSRRPNTSFCFLDIRSPGLGDTAMYLCATSRDSGGYNEQFFGPGTRLTVL.

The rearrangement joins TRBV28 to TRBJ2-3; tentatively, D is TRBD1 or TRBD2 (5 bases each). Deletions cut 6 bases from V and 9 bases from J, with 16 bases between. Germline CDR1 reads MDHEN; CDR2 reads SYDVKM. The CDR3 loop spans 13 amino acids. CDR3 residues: CASRVRLRGTQYF. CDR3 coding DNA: TGTGCCAGCAGGGTAAGATTGAGGGGCACGCAGTATTTT.

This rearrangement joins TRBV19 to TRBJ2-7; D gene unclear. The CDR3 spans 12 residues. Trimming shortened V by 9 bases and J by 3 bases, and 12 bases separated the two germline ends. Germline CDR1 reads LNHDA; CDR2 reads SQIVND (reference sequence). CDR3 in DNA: TGTGCCAGCGGACCCCCAGGCTACGAGCAGTACTTC. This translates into CASGPPGYEQYF.

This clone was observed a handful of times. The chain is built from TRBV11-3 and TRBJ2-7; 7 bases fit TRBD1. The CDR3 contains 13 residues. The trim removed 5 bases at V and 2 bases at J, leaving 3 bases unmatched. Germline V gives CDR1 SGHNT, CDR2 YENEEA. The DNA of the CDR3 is TGTGCCAGCAGCAAGGGACAGACCTACGAGCAGTACTTC. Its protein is CASSKGQTYEQYF.

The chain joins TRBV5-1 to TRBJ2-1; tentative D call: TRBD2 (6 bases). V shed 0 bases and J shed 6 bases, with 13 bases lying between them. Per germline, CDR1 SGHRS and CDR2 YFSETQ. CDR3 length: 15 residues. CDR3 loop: CASSLEEGGINEQFF. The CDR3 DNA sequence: TGCGCCAGCAGCTTGGAGGAGGGTGGGATCAATGAGCAGTTCTTC.

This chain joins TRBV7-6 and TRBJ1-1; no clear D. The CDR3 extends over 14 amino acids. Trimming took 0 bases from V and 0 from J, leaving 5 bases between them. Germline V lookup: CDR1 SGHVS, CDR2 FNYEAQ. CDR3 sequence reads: CASSLASLNTEAFF. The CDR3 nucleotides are TGTGCCAGCAGCTTAGCGTCCTTGAACACTGAAGCTTTCTTT.

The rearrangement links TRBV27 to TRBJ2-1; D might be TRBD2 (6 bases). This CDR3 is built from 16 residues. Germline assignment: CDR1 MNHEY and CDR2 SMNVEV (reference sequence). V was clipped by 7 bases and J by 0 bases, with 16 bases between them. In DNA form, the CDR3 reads TGTGCCAGCATCATGGGACTCCCGAGCTCCTACAATGAGCAGTTCTTC. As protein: CASIMGLPSSYNEQFF.

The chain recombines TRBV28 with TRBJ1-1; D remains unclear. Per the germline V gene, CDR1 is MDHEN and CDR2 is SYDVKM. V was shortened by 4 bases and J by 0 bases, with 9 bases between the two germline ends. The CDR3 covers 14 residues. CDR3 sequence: CASSSAGVNTEAFF. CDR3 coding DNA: TGTGCCAGCAGTTCGGCCGGCGTGAACACTGAAGCTTTCTTT. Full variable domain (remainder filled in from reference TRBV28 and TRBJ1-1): DVKVTQSSRYLVKRTGEKVFLECVQDMDHENMFWYRQDPGLGLRLIYFSYDVKMKEKGDIPEGYSVSREKKERFSLILESASTNQTSMYLCASSSAGVNTEAFFGQGTRLTVV.

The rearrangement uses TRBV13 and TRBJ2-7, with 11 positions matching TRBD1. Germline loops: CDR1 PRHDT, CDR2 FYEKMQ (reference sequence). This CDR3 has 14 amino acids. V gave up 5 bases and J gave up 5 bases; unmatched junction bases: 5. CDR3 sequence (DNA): TGTGCCAGCAGCACGGGACAGGGGGTTAACGAGCAGTACTTC. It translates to CASSTGQGVNEQYF.

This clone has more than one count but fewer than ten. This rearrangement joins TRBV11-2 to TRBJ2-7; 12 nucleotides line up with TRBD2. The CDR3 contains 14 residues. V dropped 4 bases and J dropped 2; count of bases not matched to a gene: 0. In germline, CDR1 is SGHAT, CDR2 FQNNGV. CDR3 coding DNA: TGTGCCAGCAGCTGGACTAGCGGGACCTACGAGCAGTACTTC. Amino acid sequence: CASSWTSGTYEQYF.

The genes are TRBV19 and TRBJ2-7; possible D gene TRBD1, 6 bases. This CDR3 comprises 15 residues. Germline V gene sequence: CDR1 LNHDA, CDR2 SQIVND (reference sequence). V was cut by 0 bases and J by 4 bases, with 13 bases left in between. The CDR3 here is CASSIDQDRGYEQYF. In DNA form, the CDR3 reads TGTGCCAGTAGTATAGATCAGGACAGAGGGTACGAGCAGTACTTC.

CDR3: CASSSLGGGTDTQYF. CDR3 bases: TGTGCCAGCAGCTCCCTGGGGGGGGGCACAGATACGCAGTATTTT. The V and J genes are TRBV7-9 and TRBJ2-3; 7 positions match TRBD2. This CDR3 is built from 15 residues. Per germline, CDR1 SEHNR and CDR2 FQNEAQ (reference sequence). The J segment lost 1 base and the V segment lost 4 bases, leaving 5 bases of the junction unmatched. Full variable domain (missing parts from reference TRBV7-9 and TRBJ2-3): DTGVSQNPRHKITKRGQNVTFRCDPISEHNRLYWYRQTLGQGPEFLTYFQNEAQLEKSRLLSDRFSAERPKGSFSTLEIQRTEQGDSAMYLCASSSLGGGTDTQYFGPGTRLTVL.

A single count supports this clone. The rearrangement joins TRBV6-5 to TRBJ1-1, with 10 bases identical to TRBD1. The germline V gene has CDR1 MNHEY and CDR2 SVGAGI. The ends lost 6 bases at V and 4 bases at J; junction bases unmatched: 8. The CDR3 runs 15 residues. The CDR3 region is CASRPSGTGVTEAFF. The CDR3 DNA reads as TGTGCCAGCAGACCCTCCGGGACAGGGGTCACTGAAGCTTTCTTT.

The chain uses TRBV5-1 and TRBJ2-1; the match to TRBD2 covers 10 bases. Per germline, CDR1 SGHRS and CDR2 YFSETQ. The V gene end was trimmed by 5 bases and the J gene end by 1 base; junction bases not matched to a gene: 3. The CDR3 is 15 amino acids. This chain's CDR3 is CASRLAGGSYNEQFF. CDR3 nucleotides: TGCGCCAGCAGATTAGCGGGGGGTTCCTACAATGAGCAGTTCTTC.

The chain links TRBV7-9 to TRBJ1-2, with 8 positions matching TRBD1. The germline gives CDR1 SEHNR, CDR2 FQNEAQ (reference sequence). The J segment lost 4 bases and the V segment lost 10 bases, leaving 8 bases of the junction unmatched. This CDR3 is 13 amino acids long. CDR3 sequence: CANSRQGPYGYTF. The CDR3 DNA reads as TGTGCCAACTCTCGACAGGGGCCCTATGGCTACACCTTC. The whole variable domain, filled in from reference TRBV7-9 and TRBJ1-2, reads DTGVSQNPRHKITKRGQNVTFRCDPISEHNRLYWYRQTLGQGPEFLTYFQNEAQLEKSRLLSDRFSAERPKGSFSTLEIQRTEQGDSAMYLCANSRQGPYGYTFGSGTRLTVV.

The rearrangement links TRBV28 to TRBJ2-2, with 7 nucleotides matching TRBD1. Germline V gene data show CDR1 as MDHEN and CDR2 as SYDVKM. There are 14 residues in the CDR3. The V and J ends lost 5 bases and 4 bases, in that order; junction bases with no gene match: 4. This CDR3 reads CASSPRGSTGELFF. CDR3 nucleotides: TGTGCCAGCAGTCCCAGGGGGAGCACCGGGGAGCTGTTTTTT.

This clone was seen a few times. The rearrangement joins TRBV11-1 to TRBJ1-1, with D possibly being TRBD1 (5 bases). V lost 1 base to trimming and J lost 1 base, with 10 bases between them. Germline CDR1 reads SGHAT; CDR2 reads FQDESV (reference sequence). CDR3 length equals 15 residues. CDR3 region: CASSLGGVWNTEAFF. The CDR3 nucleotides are TGTGCCAGCAGCTTAGGGGGGGTGTGGAACACTGAAGCTTTCTTT.

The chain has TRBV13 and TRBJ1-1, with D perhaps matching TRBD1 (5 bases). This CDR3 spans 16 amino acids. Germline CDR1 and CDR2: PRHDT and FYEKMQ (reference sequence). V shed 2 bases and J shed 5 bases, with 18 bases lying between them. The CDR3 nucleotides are TGTGCCAGCAGCTTATCCGCAGGGCGGTTGGGTACTGAAGCTTTCTTT. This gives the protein CASSLSAGRLGTEAFF.

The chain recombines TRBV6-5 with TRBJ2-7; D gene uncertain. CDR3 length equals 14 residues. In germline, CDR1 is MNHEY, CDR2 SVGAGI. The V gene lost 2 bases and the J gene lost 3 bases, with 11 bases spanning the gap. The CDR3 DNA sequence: TGTGCCAGCAGTTACGGCCTGGGCAACTACGAGCAGTACTTC. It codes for CASSYGLGNYEQYF.

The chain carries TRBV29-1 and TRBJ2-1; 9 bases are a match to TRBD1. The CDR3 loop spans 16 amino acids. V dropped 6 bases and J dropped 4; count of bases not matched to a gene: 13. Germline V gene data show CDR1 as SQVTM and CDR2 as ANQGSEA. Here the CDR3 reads CSVLGQSTGGYNEQFF. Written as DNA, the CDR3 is TGCAGCGTCCTCGGGCAATCGACAGGGGGGTACAATGAGCAGTTCTTC.

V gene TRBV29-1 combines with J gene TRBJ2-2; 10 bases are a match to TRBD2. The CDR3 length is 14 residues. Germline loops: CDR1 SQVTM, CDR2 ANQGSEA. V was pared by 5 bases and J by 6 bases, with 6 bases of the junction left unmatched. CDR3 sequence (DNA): TGCAGCGTTCCTCTAGCGGGAGACCCCGGGGAGCTGTTTTTT. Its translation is CSVPLAGDPGELFF.